The clone carrying this T cell receptor (beta chain) was recorded at least ten times. V was clipped by 6 bases and J by 4 bases; unmatched bases: 19. Germline V gene lookup returns CDR1 SQVTM and CDR2 ANQGSEA. CDR3 length equals 19 residues. Donors ranged from roughly 6 to 100 years old and were healthy Caucasians in Russia. Total RNA was extracted at no less than 5.5 micrograms per sample. A J-beta primer mix and a sample-barcoded 5' primer were used in a second PCR of roughly 6 to 12 cycles. TCRdb fed the 5' RACE reads into MiXCR, producing one record per CDR3 protein. The table shows 1.5 million to 2 million distinct CDR3 sequences, with roughly 27% occurring only once. This sample is drawn from a study of blood T cells in healthy people across ages.

V gene TRBV29-1 combines with J gene TRBJ2-3; 13 bases match TRBD2. The sequence was obtained from a woman in her thirties in good health. Material for sequencing was blood. The CDR3 nucleotides are TGCAGCGTCGCGGTGGACCGTTTCCCGGGACTAGCGGGATCAGATACGCAGTATTTT. It codes for CSVAVDRFPGLAGSDTQYF.